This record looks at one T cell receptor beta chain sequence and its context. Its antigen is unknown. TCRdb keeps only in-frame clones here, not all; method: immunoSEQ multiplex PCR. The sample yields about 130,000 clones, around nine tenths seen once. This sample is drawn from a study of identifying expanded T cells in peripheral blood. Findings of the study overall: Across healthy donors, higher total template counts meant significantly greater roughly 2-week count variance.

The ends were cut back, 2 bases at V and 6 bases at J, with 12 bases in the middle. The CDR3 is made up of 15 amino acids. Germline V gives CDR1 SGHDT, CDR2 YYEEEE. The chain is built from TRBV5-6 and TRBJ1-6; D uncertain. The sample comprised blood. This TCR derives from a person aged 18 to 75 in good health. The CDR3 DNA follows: TGTGCCAGCAGCTTAGGCAGAAATCTTAATTCACCCCTCCACTTT. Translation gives CASSLGRNLNSPLHF.